These 31 T cell receptor beta chains were sequenced from one sample in a study of beta chain features in type 1 diabetes. Points from the study as a whole: Significant though moderate, a shortening of TCRB CDR3s appeared in all four CD4+ subsets of Type 1 diabetes patients.

Their cognate antigens are unknown. Sequenced material consisted of expressed TCRB transcripts (all of the isolated RNA was reverse transcribed). Only in-frame clones appear in the TCRdb table, and some are missing; sequencing was by immunoSEQ multiplex PCR. The sample shows fewer than 350,000 clones, 15% of them seen only once. The sample consisted of naive CD4+ T cells from blood. All receptors derive from a man aged 18 to 29 with type 1 diabetes.

This clone has just a few counts. The CDR3 loop is CASSTRQGGYGYTF. CDR3 coding DNA: TGTGCCAGCAGCACCCGACAGGGGGGCTATGGCTACACCTTC. The chain uses TRBV7-2 and TRBJ1-2; 9 bases fit TRBD1. V dropped 5 bases and J dropped 4; count of bases not matched to a gene: 5. The V gene's germline CDR1 is SGHTA and CDR2 FQGNSA. CDR3 length: 14 amino acids.

V usage is TRBV4-3 and J usage is TRBJ1-2; 7 nucleotides align to TRBD1. From germline, CDR1 is LGHNA and CDR2 YSLEER. The junction had 9 bases not matched to a gene; V was cut back by 4 bases and J by 4 bases. The CDR3 is 15 amino acids. The CDR3 protein is CASSLGQRSPYGYTF. In DNA, the CDR3 is TGCGCCAGCAGCCTGGGACAGCGAAGTCCCTATGGCTACACCTTC.

The V gene is TRBV11-2, the J gene TRBJ2-3; TRBD2 matches at 13 bases. The CDR3 consists of 16 residues. V lost 1 base, J lost 10 bases, and 8 bases stayed unmatched. Germline V gene lookup returns CDR1 SGHAT and CDR2 FQNNGV. In DNA, the CDR3 is TGTGCCAGCAGCTTAGTTGGGGGACTAGCGGGGACGCCGCAGTATTTT. Translation: CASSLVGGLAGTPQYF.

This clone was seen only a few times. J is TRBJ1-1 and V is TRBV20-1; D not resolved. Trimming removed 1 base at V and 4 bases at J, with 4 bases between. CDR1 is DFQATT and CDR2 is SNEGSKA in the germline V gene (reference sequence). The CDR3 is 11 amino acids. The DNA for the CDR3 is TGCAGTGCTAGAGTCATCACTGAAGCTTTCTTT. Translating gives CSARVITEAFF.

The chain couples TRBV19 to TRBJ2-1; D might be TRBD2 (6 bases). V dropped 9 bases and J dropped 8 bases, with 20 bases sitting between them. The germline gives CDR1 LNHDA, CDR2 SQIVND (reference sequence). This CDR3 contains 14 residues. The CDR3 DNA reads TGTGCCAGCGCCCGTTTGGGGGGAATCGATGAGCAGTTCTTC. It yields the protein CASARLGGIDEQFF.

This clone was seen only a few times. The CDR3 bases are TGTGCCAGTGAGCTCTCTGGGGCCAACGTCCTGACTTTC. The encoded protein is CASELSGANVLTF. The chain employs TRBV6-1 and TRBJ2-6, with D uncertain. Germline V gene sequence: CDR1 MNHNS, CDR2 SASEGT. V was clipped by 9 bases and J by 0 bases, with 6 bases between them. CDR3 size: 13 residues.

The CDR3 coding sequence is TGTGCCAGCACCTTTGATCTGGTGTCAGGGGCGTACGAGCAGTACTTC. Protein product: CASTFDLVSGAYEQYF. This chain connects TRBV28 to TRBJ2-7; the D gene is possibly TRBD1 (6 bases). The germline V and J ends were trimmed by 7 bases and 4 bases, with 23 bases remaining between them. This CDR3 region has 16 residues. Germline V gene lookup returns CDR1 MDHEN and CDR2 SYDVKM.

The V and J genes are TRBV10-2 and TRBJ2-6; 8 bases align to TRBD1. J gave up 4 bases and V 4 bases, and 6 bases lay outside the gene matches. Germline V gene sequence: CDR1 WSHSY, CDR2 SAAADI. The CDR3 extends over 16 amino acids. The DNA for the CDR3 is TGCGCCAGCAGTGGCCGACAGGGGCCGGGGGCCAACGTCCTGACTTTC. Translating it yields CASSGRQGPGANVLTF.

This chain joins TRBV11-2 and TRBJ2-7; TRBD1 agrees at 7 bases. The CDR3 covers 16 residues. Germline CDR1 is SGHAT and CDR2 is FQNNGV. J lost 6 bases, V lost 6 bases, and 17 bases had no gene match. The CDR3 nucleotides read TGTGCCAGCAGGACTAAAGACAGGGAAGGAGACTGCGAGCAGTACTTC. It translates to CASRTKDREGDCEQYF.

This chain uses TRBV9 with TRBJ1-6; a weak D match, TRBD1 (5 bases). Germline-derived CDR1 and CDR2 are SGDLS and YYNGEE. This CDR3 has 13 amino acids. V shed 3 bases and J shed 9 bases, with 10 bases lying between them. The CDR3 loop is CASSGREGSPLHF. For the CDR3, the DNA is TGTGCCAGCAGCGGCAGGGAAGGTTCACCCCTCCACTTT.

The CDR3 protein is CASSLASGVRGYTF. CDR3 nucleotides: TGTGCCAGCAGCTTAGCGTCCGGGGTGAGGGGCTACACCTTC. This rearrangement joins TRBV7-2 to TRBJ1-2; no definite D call. This CDR3 has 14 amino acids. V was pared by 0 bases and J by 8 bases, with 13 bases between. Germline CDR1 reads SGHTA; CDR2 reads FQGNSA.

The chain couples TRBV4-3 to TRBJ2-7; maybe TRBD1 (6 bases). Germline V lookup: CDR1 LGHNA, CDR2 YSLEER. The CDR3 has 14 residues. V dropped 0 bases and J dropped 2 bases, with 8 bases sitting between them. The CDR3: CASSQDQGTYEQYF. The DNA of the CDR3 is TGCGCCAGCAGCCAAGATCAGGGGACCTACGAGCAGTACTTC.

This clone was detected a few times. The chain couples TRBV2 to TRBJ2-4; D call uncertain. The CDR3 extends over 16 amino acids. Deletions cut 1 base from V and 0 bases from J, with 10 bases between. Germline V lookup: CDR1 SNHLY, CDR2 FYNNEI. CDR3 loop: CASSEVYLGAKNIQYF. In DNA, the CDR3 is TGTGCCAGCAGTGAAGTCTACCTAGGAGCCAAAAACATTCAGTACTTC. Supplemented by reference TRBV2 and TRBJ2-4, the full variable domain reads EPEVTQTPSHQVTQMGQEVILRCVPISNHLYFYWYRQILGQKVEFLVSFYNNEISEKSEIFDDQFSVERPDGSNFTLKIRSTKLEDSAMYFCASSEVYLGAKNIQYFGAGTRLSVL.

J is TRBJ1-1 and V is TRBV4-3; 9 bases match TRBD1. The CDR3 spans 16 residues. Trimming at V came to 5 bases and at J to 0 bases, leaving 7 bases not matched to a gene. Per the germline V gene, CDR1 is LGHNA and CDR2 is YSLEER. DNA for the CDR3: TGCGCCAGCAGCTCCGGGACAGGGTTGATGAACACTGAAGCTTTCTTT. It specifies CASSSGTGLMNTEAFF.

The CDR3 loop is CASSWAGQYNEQFF. The CDR3 DNA reads TGTGCCAGCAGCTGGGCGGGCCAATACAATGAGCAGTTCTTC. The chain couples TRBV5-6 to TRBJ2-1; TRBD2 is a possible D gene (5 bases). The CDR3 is made up of 14 amino acids. CDR1 is SGHDT and CDR2 is YYEEEE in the germline V gene. V was clipped by 3 bases and J by 4 bases, with 11 bases between them.

The gene calls are TRBV4-2 and TRBJ1-2; 8 bases match TRBD1. The germline V gene encodes CDR1 LGHNA and CDR2 YNFKEQ. The CDR3 extends over 14 amino acids. After removal of 2 bases from V and 9 bases from J, the junction contained 8 bases not matched to a gene. DNA for the CDR3: TGTGCCAGCAGCCAACAGGGACAGGCAAAGAGCTACACCTTC. This encodes CASSQQGQAKSYTF.

The V and J genes are TRBV5-1 and TRBJ2-5; TRBD2 matches 15 bases. The CDR3 runs to 17 residues. Per germline, CDR1 SGHRS and CDR2 YFSETQ. V shed 4 bases, J shed 5 bases, and the junction held 9 bases outside the gene matches. The CDR3 loop is CASSIGLAGGPGETQYF. Written as DNA, the CDR3 is TGCGCCAGCAGCATTGGACTAGCGGGAGGGCCGGGGGAGACCCAGTACTTC.

The chain is built from TRBV5-1 and TRBJ2-1; 11 nucleotides agree with TRBD2. The CDR3 consists of 16 residues. Trimming cost V 2 bases and J 2 bases; bases outside gene matches: 3. Germline lookup yields CDR1 SGHRS and CDR2 YFSETQ. For the CDR3, the DNA is TGCGCCAGCAGCTTCCTAGCGGGAGGCACCTACAATGAGCAGTTCTTC. It encodes CASSFLAGGTYNEQFF.

This clone was recorded a few times. The chain links TRBV7-2 to TRBJ1-2; D unclear. Germline loops: CDR1 SGHTA, CDR2 FQGNSA. The CDR3 sequence is 12 residues long. The V end lost 5 bases, the J end lost 4 bases, and 8 bases lay between the germline ends. The CDR3 is CASSPPSYGYTF. The CDR3 nucleotides read TGTGCCAGCAGCCCTCCCAGCTATGGCTACACCTTC. Filled out from reference TRBV7-2 and TRBJ1-2, the complete variable domain reads GAGVSQSPSNKVTEKGKDVELRCDPISGHTALYWYRQSLGQGLEFLIYFQGNSAPDKSGLPSDRFSAERTGGSVSTLTIQRTQQEDSAVYLCASSPPSYGYTFGSGTRLTVV.

This clone was observed a single time. The genes are TRBV7-2 and TRBJ1-4; tentatively, D is TRBD1 (5 bases). The length of the CDR3 is 13 residues. Germline assignment: CDR1 SGHTA and CDR2 FQGNSA. V shed 4 bases and J shed 7 bases, with 10 bases lying between them. The CDR3 coding sequence is TGTGCCAGCAGCTGGGGCCTGGGTGAAAAACTGTTTTTT. This codes for CASSWGLGEKLFF.

This clone was seen only a few times. This chain uses TRBV27 with TRBJ1-2; D is unclear. From germline, CDR1 is MNHEY and CDR2 SMNVEV (reference sequence). V was shortened by 5 bases and J by 6 bases, with 13 bases between the two germline ends. The CDR3 has 13 amino acids. The CDR3 sequence: CASSRPPRDGYTF. The CDR3 DNA is TGTGCCAGCAGTCGGCCACCTCGGGATGGCTACACCTTC.

This clone has only a few counts. The chain is built from TRBV7-9 and TRBJ2-3; the D gene is possibly TRBD1 (6 bases). The germline V gene encodes CDR1 SEHNR and CDR2 FQNEAQ (reference sequence). V gave up 4 bases and J gave up 1 base, with 9 bases separating them. The CDR3 has 14 residues. This chain's CDR3 is CASSSRGGTDTQYF. CDR3 nucleotide sequence: TGTGCCAGCAGCTCCAGGGGCGGCACAGATACGCAGTATTTT. The variable domain in full, completed from reference TRBV7-9 and TRBJ2-3, reads DTGVSQNPRHKITKRGQNVTFRCDPISEHNRLYWYRQTLGQGPEFLTYFQNEAQLEKSRLLSDRFSAERPKGSFSTLEIQRTEQGDSAMYLCASSSRGGTDTQYFGPGTRLTVL.

The chain has TRBV19 and TRBJ2-1; 9 bases are a match to TRBD2. CDR3 length: 14 amino acids. CDR1 and CDR2 (germline): LNHDA, SQIVND (reference sequence). Unmatched junction bases numbered 9, after V lost 0 bases and J lost 15 bases. The CDR3 sequence is CASSIDSLAGVWFF. CDR3 in DNA: TGTGCCAGTAGTATAGACTCGTTAGCGGGAGTGTGGTTCTTC.

This clone was seen only a few times. CDR3 DNA sequence: TGTGCCGCGGGGAGCCCTGGGGCCAACGTCCTGACTTTC. Translation: CAAGSPGANVLTF. The J gene is TRBJ2-6, the V gene TRBV6-5, with D possibly matching TRBD2 (6 bases). Trimming pared 11 bases from V and 2 bases from J, leaving 10 bases between. Germline values: CDR1 MNHEY, CDR2 SVGAGI. The CDR3 runs 13 residues.

V usage is TRBV10-3 and J usage is TRBJ2-7, with D possibly matching TRBD2 (6 bases). V lost 9 bases to trimming and J lost 2 bases, with 20 bases between them. The CDR3 runs to 15 residues. CDR1 and CDR2 (germline): ENHRY, SYGVKD. DNA of the CDR3: TGTGCCATTGCCCTCCGGGACTCTTCGACCTACGAGCAGTACTTC. Translating gives CAIALRDSSTYEQYF.

The chain employs TRBV2 and TRBJ2-1; TRBD1 agrees at 9 bases. Germline assignment: CDR1 SNHLY and CDR2 FYNNEI. V lost 8 bases, J lost 3 bases, and 5 bases stayed unmatched. The CDR3 sequence is 14 residues long. The CDR3 DNA reads as TGTGCCAGCCGTAACAGGGGGCTCTACAATGAGCAGTTCTTC. Its protein is CASRNRGLYNEQFF.

The V and J genes are TRBV7-2 and TRBJ2-7; D remains ambiguous. Trimming pared 5 bases from V and 3 bases from J, leaving 17 bases between. CDR1 is SGHTA, CDR2 FQGNSA, per germline. The CDR3 is 15 residues long. CDR3 amino acids: CASSPHTASFYEQYF. Written as DNA, the CDR3 is TGTGCCAGCAGCCCGCACACAGCCTCATTCTACGAGCAGTACTTC.

The chain has TRBV9 and TRBJ2-3; D not resolved. The germline V gene has CDR1 SGDLS and CDR2 YYNGEE. The CDR3 contains 12 residues. V lost 3 bases and J 4 bases, leaving 6 bases between the germline ends. CDR3 in DNA: TGTGCCAGCAGCGGAGAGGCAGATACGCAGTATTTT. It translates to CASSGEADTQYF.

The table lists this clone with a few counts. V is TRBV30 and J is TRBJ2-7; 7 bases align to TRBD2. J gave up 5 bases and V 2 bases, and 6 bases lay outside the gene matches. This CDR3 is built from 13 residues. Per the germline V gene, CDR1 is GTSNPN and CDR2 is SVGIG (reference sequence). CDR3 bases: TGTGCCTGGAGTCCGGGACTACCGAACGAGCAGTACTTC. Its translation: CAWSPGLPNEQYF. Supplemented by reference TRBV30 and TRBJ2-7, the full variable domain reads SQTIHQWPATLVQPVGSPLSLECTVEGTSNPNLYWYRQAAGRGLQLLFYSVGIGQISSEVPQNLSASRPQDRQFILSSKKLLLSDSGFYLCAWSPGLPNEQYFGPGTRLTVT.

A few counts support this clone. The rearrangement uses TRBV27 and TRBJ2-7; 9 bases line up with TRBD1. The CDR3 runs 13 residues. CDR1 is MNHEY and CDR2 is SMNVEV in the germline V gene (reference sequence). The junction had 3 bases not matched to a gene; V was cut back by 6 bases and J by 3 bases. The CDR3, as DNA: TGTGCCAGCAGGGGACAGGGTTTCTACGAGCAGTACTTC. Residues: CASRGQGFYEQYF.

This sequence joins TRBV7-8 and TRBJ2-7, with 8 bases that match TRBD1. The junction had 7 bases not matched to a gene; V was cut back by 5 bases and J by 4 bases. The length of the CDR3 is 14 residues. CDR1 is SGHVS and CDR2 is FQNEAQ in the germline V gene. The CDR3 here is CASSLPGGGYEQYF. The CDR3 DNA follows: TGTGCCAGCAGCCTCCCAGGGGGCGGGTACGAGCAGTACTTC. The full variable domain, rest sourced from reference TRBV7-8 and TRBJ2-7, is GAGVSQSPRYKVAKRGQDVALRCDPISGHVSLFWYQQALGQGPEFLTYFQNEAQLDKSGLPSDRFFAERPEGSVSTLKIQRTQQEDSAVYLCASSLPGGGYEQYFGPGTRLTVT.